This TCR beta chain was observed in a study of tissue T cells after allogeneic stem cell transplantation. Study conclusions and caveats: Within patients, tissue anatomy strongly shaped TCR repertoire composition. The patient cohort was small and clinically heterogeneous, with limited sampling depth.

Comments on this clone: What it binds is not known.

Sequencing used immunoSEQ multiplex PCR; TCRdb keeps in-frame clones, though not all of them. Here the sample spans about 660 clones, 35% to 50% being singletons. The TCR comes from a female patient between 40 and 69 years old with steroid-refractory graft-versus-host disease after an allogeneic stem cell transplant. Some T cells could come from the graft donor. The source material was duodenal tissue, sampled at autopsy.

The CDR3 DNA is TGTGCCATCAGTGACTCCCGGGGTTATGGCTACACCTTC. This codes for CAISDSRGYGYTF. The chain links TRBV10-3 to TRBJ1-2; no reliable D call. Germline assignment: CDR1 ENHRY and CDR2 SYGVKD. CDR3 length: 13 amino acids. Trimming removed 3 bases at V and 5 bases at J, with 10 bases between.